This T cell receptor beta chain was obtained from a study of blood T cell repertoires in COVID-19. Original data processing: Amplification with reference gene primers provided the estimates of nucleated cell counts. TCRdb's copy holds only in-frame clones and misses some; the assay was immunoSEQ multiplex PCR. From that table come the V and J calls and clone size; the DNA was used to work out D and trimming. The sample yields 250,000 to 400,000 clones, roughly nine tenths seen once. Germline V CDR1 and CDR2: MNHEY, SMNVEV (reference sequence). The CDR3 totals 17 residues. The V segment lost 0 bases and the J segment 3 bases; nucleotides outside the gene matches: 6.

The source material was peripheral blood. The source is a woman in her 30s with COVID-19, enrolled during active disease. This sequence joins TRBV27 and TRBJ2-7, with TRBD1 matching over 12 bases. The CDR3 sequence: CASSLSGQGALFYEQYF. The CDR3 DNA is TGTGCCAGCAGTTTATCGGGACAGGGGGCTCTCTTCTACGAGCAGTACTTC.